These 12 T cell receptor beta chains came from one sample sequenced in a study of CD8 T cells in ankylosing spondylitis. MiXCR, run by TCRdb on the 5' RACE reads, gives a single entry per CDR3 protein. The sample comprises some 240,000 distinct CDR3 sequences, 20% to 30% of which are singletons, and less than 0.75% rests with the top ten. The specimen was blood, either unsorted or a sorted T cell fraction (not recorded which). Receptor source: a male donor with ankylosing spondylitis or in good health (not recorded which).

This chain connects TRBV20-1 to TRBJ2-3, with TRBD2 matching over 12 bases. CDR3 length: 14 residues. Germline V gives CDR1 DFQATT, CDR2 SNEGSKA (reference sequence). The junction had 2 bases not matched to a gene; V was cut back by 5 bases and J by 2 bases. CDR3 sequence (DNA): TGCAGTGCTCTAGCGGGGGGGCCCACAGATACGCAGTATTTT. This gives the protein CSALAGGPTDTQYF.

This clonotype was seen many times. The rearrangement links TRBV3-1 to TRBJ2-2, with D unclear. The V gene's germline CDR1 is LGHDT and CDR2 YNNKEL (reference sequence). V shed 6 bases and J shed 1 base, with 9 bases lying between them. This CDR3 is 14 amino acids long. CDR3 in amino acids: CASSLDGNTGELFF. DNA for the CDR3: TGTGCCAGCAGTCTTGACGGGAACACCGGGGAGCTGTTTTTT.

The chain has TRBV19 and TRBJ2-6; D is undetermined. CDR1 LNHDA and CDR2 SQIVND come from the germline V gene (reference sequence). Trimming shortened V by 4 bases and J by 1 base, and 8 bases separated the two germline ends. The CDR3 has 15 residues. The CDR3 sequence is CASSRYKSGANVLTF. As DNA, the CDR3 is TGTGCCAGTAGTAGGTACAAATCTGGGGCCAACGTCCTGACTTTC.

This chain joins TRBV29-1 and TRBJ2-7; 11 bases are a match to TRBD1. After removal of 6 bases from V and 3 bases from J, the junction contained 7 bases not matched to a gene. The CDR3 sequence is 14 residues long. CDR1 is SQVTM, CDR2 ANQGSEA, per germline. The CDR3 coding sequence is TGCAGCGTCCGGACAGGGGGCGTAAACTACGAGCAGTACTTC. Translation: CSVRTGGVNYEQYF.

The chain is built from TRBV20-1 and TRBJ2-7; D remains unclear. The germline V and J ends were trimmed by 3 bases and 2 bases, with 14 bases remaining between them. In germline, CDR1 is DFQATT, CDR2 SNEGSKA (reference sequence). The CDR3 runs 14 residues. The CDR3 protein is CSASSREGPYEQYF. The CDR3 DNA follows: TGCAGTGCTAGTTCGCGAGAAGGTCCCTACGAGCAGTACTTC.

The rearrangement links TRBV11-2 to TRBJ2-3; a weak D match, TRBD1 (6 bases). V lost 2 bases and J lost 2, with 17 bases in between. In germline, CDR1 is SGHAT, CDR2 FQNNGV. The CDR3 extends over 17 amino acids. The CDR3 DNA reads TGTGCCAGCAGCTTATGGTTCCCGACAGGAGCCACAGATACGCAGTATTTT. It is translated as CASSLWFPTGATDTQYF. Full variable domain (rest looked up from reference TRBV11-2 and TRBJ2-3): EAGVAQSPRYKIIEKRQSVAFWCNPISGHATLYWYQQILGQGPKLLIQFQNNGVVDDSQLPKDRFSAERLKGVDSTLKIQPAKLEDSAVYLCASSLWFPTGATDTQYFGPGTRLTVL.

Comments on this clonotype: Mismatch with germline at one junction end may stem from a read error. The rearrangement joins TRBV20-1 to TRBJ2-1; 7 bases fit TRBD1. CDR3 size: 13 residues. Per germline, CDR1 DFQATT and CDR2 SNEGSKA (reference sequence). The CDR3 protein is CSARPIDRARGVF. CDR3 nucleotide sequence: TGCAGTGCTAGGCCCATCGACAGGGCAAGGGGAGTCTTC.

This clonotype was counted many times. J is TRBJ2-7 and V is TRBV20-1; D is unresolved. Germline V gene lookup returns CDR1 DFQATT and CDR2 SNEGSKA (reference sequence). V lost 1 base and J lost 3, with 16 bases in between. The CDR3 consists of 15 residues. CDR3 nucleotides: TGCAGTGCTAGAGTGTCGGCAGCCTTGGGCTACGAGCAGTACTTC. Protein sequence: CSARVSAALGYEQYF.

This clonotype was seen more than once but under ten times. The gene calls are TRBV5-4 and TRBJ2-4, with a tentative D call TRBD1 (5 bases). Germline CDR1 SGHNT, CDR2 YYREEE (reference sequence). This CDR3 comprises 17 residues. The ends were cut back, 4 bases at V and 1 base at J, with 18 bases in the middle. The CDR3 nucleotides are TGTGCCAGCAGCAGGAATACAGGAAGGGTGGCCAAAAACATTCAGTACTTC. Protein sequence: CASSRNTGRVAKNIQYF.

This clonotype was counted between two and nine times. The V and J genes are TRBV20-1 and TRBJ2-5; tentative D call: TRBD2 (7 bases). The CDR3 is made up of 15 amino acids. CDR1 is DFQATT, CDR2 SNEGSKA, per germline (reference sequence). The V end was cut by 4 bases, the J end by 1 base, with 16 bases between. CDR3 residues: CSATGGGSSQETQYF. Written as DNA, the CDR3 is TGCAGTGCTACTGGGGGGGGCTCGTCCCAAGAGACCCAGTACTTC.

The CDR3 region is CSAADRVVTDTQYF. Written as DNA, the CDR3 is TGCAGTGCGGCGGACAGGGTTGTCACAGATACGCAGTATTTT. The V gene is TRBV20-1, the J gene TRBJ2-3; 8 bases are a match to TRBD1. Germline V gene lookup returns CDR1 DFQATT and CDR2 SNEGSKA (reference sequence). The CDR3 covers 14 residues. The V gene end was trimmed by 6 bases and the J gene end by 2 bases; junction bases not matched to a gene: 7.

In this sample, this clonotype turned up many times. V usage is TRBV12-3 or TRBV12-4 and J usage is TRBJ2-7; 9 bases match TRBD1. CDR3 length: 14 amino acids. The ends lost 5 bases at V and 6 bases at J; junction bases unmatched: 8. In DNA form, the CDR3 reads TGTGCCAGCAGTAACCGGGACAGGGCCATCGAGCAGTACTTC. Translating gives CASSNRDRAIEQYF.